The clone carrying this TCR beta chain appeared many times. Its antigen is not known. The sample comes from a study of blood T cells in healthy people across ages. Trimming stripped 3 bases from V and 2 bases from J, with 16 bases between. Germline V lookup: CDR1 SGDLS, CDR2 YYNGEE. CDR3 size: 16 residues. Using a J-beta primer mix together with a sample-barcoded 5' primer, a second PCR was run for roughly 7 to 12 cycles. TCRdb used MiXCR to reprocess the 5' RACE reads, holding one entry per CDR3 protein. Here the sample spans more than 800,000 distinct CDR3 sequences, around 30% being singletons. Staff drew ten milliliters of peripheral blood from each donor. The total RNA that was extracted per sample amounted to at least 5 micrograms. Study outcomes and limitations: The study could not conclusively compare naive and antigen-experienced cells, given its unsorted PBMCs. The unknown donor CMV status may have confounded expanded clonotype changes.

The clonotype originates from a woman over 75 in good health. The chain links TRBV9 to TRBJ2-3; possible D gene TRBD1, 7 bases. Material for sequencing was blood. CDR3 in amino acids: CASSGWAGQNTDTQYF. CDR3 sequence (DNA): TGTGCCAGCAGCGGCTGGGCGGGACAGAACACAGATACGCAGTATTTT.